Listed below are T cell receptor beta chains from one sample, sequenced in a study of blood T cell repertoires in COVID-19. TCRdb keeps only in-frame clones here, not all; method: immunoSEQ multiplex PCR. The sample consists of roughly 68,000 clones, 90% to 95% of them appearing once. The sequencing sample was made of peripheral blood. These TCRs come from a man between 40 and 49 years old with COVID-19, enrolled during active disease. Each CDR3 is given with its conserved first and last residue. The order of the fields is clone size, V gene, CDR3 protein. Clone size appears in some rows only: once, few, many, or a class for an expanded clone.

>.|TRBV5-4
CASSPTGGSPLHF
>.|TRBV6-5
CASGPGGAGELFF
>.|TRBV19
CASSTPGQGILLHF
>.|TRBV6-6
CASRPGQSLYGYTF
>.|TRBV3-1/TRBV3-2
CASSLEGGGFGAFF
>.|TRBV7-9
CASTFGGGRQETQYF
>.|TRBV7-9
CASANQDRGWRDYGYTF
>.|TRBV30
CAWSALTGGTEAFF
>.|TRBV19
CASSSSAGEDTQYF
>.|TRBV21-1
CASVGYRGRWPTGELFF
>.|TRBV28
CASSSSQGGADTQYF
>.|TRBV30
CACERTGAYEQYF
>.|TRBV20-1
CSASSRVGEKLFF
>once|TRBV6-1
CASSEGQGNYGYTF
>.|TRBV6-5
CASRKQGNQPQHF
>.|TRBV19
CASSRQGNTEAFF
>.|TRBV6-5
CASSRTGTAYNEQFF
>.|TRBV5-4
CASSEGQVGTGELFF
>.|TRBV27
CASSTGLAEGETQYF
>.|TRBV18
CASGMEGSTEAFF
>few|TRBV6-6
CASSYSTVYNTIYF
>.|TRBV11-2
CASSLDLPGLAAGDEQFF
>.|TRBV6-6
CASSYNRYTEAFF
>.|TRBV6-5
CASSYMGQGADTQYF
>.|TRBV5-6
CASSPSGLEQYF
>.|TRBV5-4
CASSWGTGQDSGNTIYF
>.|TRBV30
CAWDLAGGPLYEQYF
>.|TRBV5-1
CASSGTDFGNTIYF
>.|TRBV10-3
CAISESGGAYNEQFF
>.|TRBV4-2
CASSPRILAGGDPMDRLPETQYF
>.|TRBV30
CAWGKGISNQPQHF
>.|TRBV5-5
CASSLVAFGGQGGYGYTF
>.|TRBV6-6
CASRAFGGGSDTQYF
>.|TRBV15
CATSRPGQGNNEQFF
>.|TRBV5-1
CASSLPDRVGNTIYF
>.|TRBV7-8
CASRVGGGRSYEQYF
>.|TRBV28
CASSPTDRGVGYTF
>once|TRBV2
CASSADNNEQFF
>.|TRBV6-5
CATRAAHYGYTF